This T cell receptor beta chain was captured by sequencing in a study of shared clonotypes between healthy human individuals. About the research overall: The people who gave samples were a couple of women and a few men aged 18 to 49.

Sequencing was performed with immunoSEQ multiplex PCR; in TCRdb, only in-frame clones are kept and a portion is missing. The table has about 870,000 clones, around 92% seen once; the top ten hold nearly 25%. Naive CD8 cells comprised CD45RO-negative, CCR7-positively selected cells, excluding terminally differentiated effector memory CD45RA+ cells. Trimming removed 7 bases from V and 0 bases from J, with 15 bases in between. This CDR3 contains 15 residues. The germline CDR1 and CDR2 sequences are SEHNR and FQNEAQ (reference sequence). This chain connects TRBV7-9 to TRBJ1-2; D is ambiguous. Sample: naive CD8+ T cells sorted from blood. The clonotype comes from a man younger than 45 in good health. CDR3 bases: TGTGCCAGCACCAAGACGGCAGGCCCTAACTATGGCTACACCTTC. As protein: CASTKTAGPNYGYTF.